The 9 T cell receptor beta chains below come from one sample, sequenced in a study of T cells after yellow fever vaccination. In TCRdb, the 5' RACE reads were re-called with MiXCR into one record per CDR3 protein. The sample lists 160,000 or so distinct CDR3 sequences, 6% to 7.5% seen once, with approximately 2.5% in the top ten. The sequenced sample was CD4+ T cells sorted from PBMCs, obtained 5 to 6 days after the first yellow fever vaccination. The receptors derive from a man younger than 35 who received the YFV17D yellow fever vaccine.

In its sample, this clonotype was seen many times. The V gene is TRBV12-3 or TRBV12-4, the J gene TRBJ2-2, with 8 bases fitting TRBD1. V lost 4 bases and J lost 7; bases outside the gene matches: 8. CDR3 size: 15 residues. The CDR3 sequence is CASSSHQGAGGELFF. CDR3 nucleotide sequence: TGTGCCAGCAGTTCCCATCAGGGGGCGGGCGGGGAGCTGTTTTTT.

The CDR3 DNA reads as TGCGCCAGCAGCCAAGGGGTGCTAAATAGTTCACCCCTCCACTTT. Residues: CASSQGVLNSSPLHF. The gene calls are TRBV1 and TRBJ1-6. TRBV1 is flagged as a pseudogene. This CDR3 has 15 residues.

This clonotype was detected ten times or more. The chain uses TRBV7-9 and TRBJ2-5, with no clear D. Trimming stripped 8 bases from V and 5 bases from J, with 21 bases between. Germline lookup yields CDR1 SEHNR and CDR2 FQNEAQ (reference sequence). CDR3 length: 15 amino acids. The chain's CDR3 is CASRWTPTMGETQYF. DNA of the CDR3: TGTGCCAGCCGATGGACGCCTACTATGGGGGAGACCCAGTACTTC.

There are a few counts of this clonotype. The V and J genes are TRBV7-2 and TRBJ2-7; the match to TRBD1 covers 8 bases. The CDR3 has 16 amino acids. CDR1 and CDR2 (germline): SGHTA, FQGNSA. V lost 3 bases, J lost 1 base, and 8 bases stayed unmatched. The CDR3 region is CASSFLLTGASYEQYF. As DNA, the CDR3 is TGTGCCAGCAGCTTCCTCCTGACAGGGGCTTCCTACGAGCAGTACTTC.

This clonotype was detected many times. This chain connects TRBV27 to TRBJ2-5, with D uncertain. Trimming shortened V by 9 bases and J by 5 bases, and 7 bases separated the two germline ends. The CDR3 consists of 10 residues. Germline CDR1 is MNHEY and CDR2 is SMNVEV (reference sequence). The CDR3 coding sequence is TGTGCCAGAAAGGATGAGACCCAGTACTTC. Its translation is CARKDETQYF.

This clonotype was detected many times. The chain couples TRBV4-3 to TRBJ2-7; the D is unclear. There are 17 residues in the CDR3. The V end was cut by 0 bases, the J end by 3 bases, with 18 bases between. Germline V CDR1 and CDR2: LGHNA, YSLEER. This CDR3 reads CASSQEMRTAEFYEQYF. The DNA of the CDR3 is TGCGCCAGCAGCCAAGAAATGAGGACCGCCGAATTCTACGAGCAGTACTTC.

This clonotype has a count of ten or more. V gene TRBV7-2 combines with J gene TRBJ2-7, with D unresolved. Per germline, CDR1 SGHTA and CDR2 FQGNSA. The CDR3 is 13 residues long. The V gene lost 3 bases and the J gene lost 1 base, with 7 bases spanning the gap. The CDR3 bases are TGTGCCAGCAGCTTTACCTCATCCTACGAGCAGTACGTC. Protein product: CASSFTSSYEQYV.

This clonotype was recorded a few times. V usage is TRBV19 and J usage is TRBJ1-1; no clear D gene. The CDR3 is 11 residues long. CDR1 is LNHDA, CDR2 SQIVND, per germline (reference sequence). The V gene lost 10 bases and the J gene lost 8 bases, with 14 bases spanning the gap. This chain's CDR3 is CATVGWREAFF. CDR3 bases: TGTGCCACCGTAGGATGGAGGGAAGCTTTCTTT.

This clonotype was recorded at least ten times. The rearrangement links TRBV10-2 to TRBJ2-5, with D tentatively TRBD2 (5 bases). The germline gives CDR1 WSHSY, CDR2 SAAADI. The ends were cut back, 3 bases at V and 4 bases at J, with 12 bases in the middle. The CDR3 length is 14 residues. The chain's CDR3 is CASSEATGIETQYF. The CDR3 DNA sequence: TGCGCCAGCAGTGAAGCCACGGGAATAGAGACCCAGTACTTC.